The following is a T cell receptor (beta chain) sequence with its context. Its antigen is not known. The sample comes from a study of cytomegalovirus exposure and HLA in healthy donors. Whole-study findings and limits: In a later analysis, several top co-occurrence clusters appeared linked to parvovirus B19, influenza, CMV and Epstein-Barr virus. Trimming of TCR beta V- and J-genes showed a link, identified in a later analysis, to a missense DCLRE1C variant. Rare TCR sequences predominated, though certain public TCRs were found in many donors. A later analysis found most CMV-associated TCR beta chains apparently HLA-restricted.

The PCR had 60 Vbeta and 13 Jbeta primers. Sequencing was performed with immunoSEQ multiplex PCR; in TCRdb, only in-frame clones are kept and a portion is missing. Among about 170,000 clones listed, roughly 76% were seen once. The TCR was taken from a male donor in good health and CMV-seronegative. What was sequenced was PBMCs.

The CDR3 loop reads CASSPGGWGSYNEQFF. CDR3 DNA: TGCGCCAGCAGCCCCGGGGGATGGGGATCCTACAATGAGCAGTTCTTC. The chain joins TRBV4-1 to TRBJ2-1; possibly TRBD2 for D (6 bases). This CDR3 spans 16 amino acids. Trimming stripped 4 bases from V and 1 base from J, with 14 bases between. Germline V gene sequence: CDR1 MGHRA, CDR2 YSYEKL.